This is a list of T cell receptor beta chains from one sample in a study of OX40 agonist ivuxolimab in advanced cancers. Here immunoSEQ multiplex PCR was the method, and the copy in TCRdb shows in-frame clones only, minus some. The sample includes 100,000 or so clones, around 87% seen only once; the top ten take over 0.3%. This material consisted of CD4+ or CD8+ T cells sorted from blood, taken in a trial of the OX40 agonist ivuxolimab. All receptors derive from an adult with an advanced solid tumor such as melanoma, head and neck, liver or kidney cancer. CDR3s include the opening cysteine and the closing phenylalanine or tryptophan. Each record gives: D gene, J gene, clone size, V gene, CDR3 protein, CDR3 DNA. D genes are given only for firm matches. Not every row has a clone size; where given, it reads once, few, many or a size class.

>TRBD2|TRBJ2-5|few|TRBV2
CASSEGTSGGAWGETQYF
TGTGCCAGCAGTGAAGGGACTAGCGGGGGGGCGTGGGGAGAGACCCAGTACTTC
>-|TRBJ2-5|-|TRBV27
CASSFGGGETQYF
TGTGCCAGCAGTTTTGGCGGAGGAGAGACCCAGTACTTC
>-|TRBJ2-1|-|TRBV27
CASSFTSEGEQFF
TGTGCCAGCAGTTTCACTAGTGAAGGTGAGCAGTTCTTC
>-|TRBJ1-6|-|TRBV11-2
CASSLAWSGKLNNSPLHF
TGTGCCAGCAGCTTAGCGTGGTCCGGGAAGCTGAATAATTCACCCCTCCACTTT
>-|TRBJ1-2|-|TRBV19
CASSIRGGYGYTF
TGTGCCAGTAGTATCAGGGGTGGCTATGGCTACACCTTC
>-|TRBJ2-7|-|TRBV28
CASTTAGTGTYEQYF
TGTGCCAGTACAACAGCCGGGACGGGGACCTACGAGCAGTACTTC
>-|TRBJ1-3|-|TRBV5-4
CASSFGQGFGNTIYF
TGTGCCAGCAGCTTCGGGCAGGGGTTCGGAAACACCATATATTTT
>TRBD1|TRBJ1-1|-|TRBV6-6
CASSARGPGTEAFF
TGTGCCAGCAGCGCCAGGGGGCCCGGCACTGAAGCTTTCTTT
>-|TRBJ2-7|-|TRBV7-6
CASSPGRSSYEQYF
TGTGCCAGCAGCCCAGGACGGAGCTCCTACGAGCAGTACTTC
>TRBD1|TRBJ1-2|-|TRBV6-6
CASGTGQGVVGYTF
TGTGCCAGTGGGACGGGACAGGGGGTGGTTGGCTACACCTTC
>TRBD1|TRBJ1-2|-|TRBV18
CASSSDRGAYGYTF
TGTGCCAGCTCATCGGACAGGGGGGCCTATGGCTACACCTTC
>TRBD1|TRBJ1-2|-|TRBV30
CAWSPDRGLGYTF
TGTGCCTGGAGTCCAGACAGGGGGCTCGGCTACACCTTC
>TRBD2|TRBJ2-5|once|TRBV7-8
CASSLGSTSGGRAQYF
TGTGCCAGCAGCTTAGGGTCGACTAGCGGGGGGCGGGCCCAGTACTTC
>-|TRBJ1-4|few|TRBV18
CASSPTRGNEKLFF
TGTGCCAGCTCACCAACTCGTGGTAATGAAAAACTGTTTTTT
>-|TRBJ1-2|-|TRBV10-3
CAISGGQGSIYGYTF
TGTGCCATCAGTGGGGGGCAGGGATCAATCTATGGCTACACCTTC
>TRBD2|TRBJ2-3|once|TRBV5-1
CASSLEGLAGAGNTQYF
TGCGCCAGCAGCTTGGAGGGACTAGCGGGGGCAGGGAATACGCAGTATTTT
>-|TRBJ2-4|few|TRBV27
CASRRDIDKNIQYF
TGTGCCAGCAGACGGGACATAGACAAAAACATTCAGTACTTC
>-|TRBJ2-5|-|TRBV18
CASSPPVHPSGTQYF
TGTGCCAGCTCACCACCGGTTCACCCGTCAGGGACCCAGTACTTC
>-|TRBJ2-1|-|TRBV11-3
CASSHRDASKQFF
TGTGCCAGCAGCCATAGGGACGCAAGTAAGCAGTTCTTC
>-|TRBJ1-1|few|TRBV29-1
CSVRASEVTEAFF
TGCAGCGTTCGAGCGTCGGAAGTTACTGAAGCTTTCTTT
>TRBD2|TRBJ2-3|-|TRBV19
CASSIGTSGGTDTQYF
TGTGCCAGTAGTATAGGGACTAGCGGGGGCACAGATACGCAGTATTTT
>-|TRBJ2-3|few|TRBV27
CASSLPGVDTQYF
TGTGCCAGCAGTTTGCCCGGGGTAGATACGCAGTATTTT
>-|TRBJ1-1|-|TRBV5-4
CASSPESVNTEAFF
TGTGCCAGCAGCCCCGAGTCCGTGAACACTGAAGCTTTCTTT
>TRBD1|TRBJ1-5|-|TRBV7-8
CASSLGRTGDNQPQHF
TGTGCCAGCAGCTTAGGCCGGACAGGGGACAATCAGCCCCAGCATTTT